This T cell receptor beta chain was sequenced for a study of blood T cell repertoires in COVID-19. The wider study: The United States, Italy and Spain supplied acute and convalescent COVID-19 samples. In each case, the material was cDNA or gDNA derived from T cells, B-cell-depleted T cells, or PBMCs.

The CDR3 contains 12 residues. V was shortened by 6 bases and J by 5 bases, with 10 bases between the two germline ends. Germline V gene lookup returns CDR1 MNHEY and CDR2 SVGAGI. In the authors' methods: Counts of nucleated cells, estimated from reference gene primer amplification, were obtained. Sequenced by immunoSEQ multiplex PCR; TCRdb stores in-frame clones only, minus some. Clone size and V and J calls were adopted from that table, with D and trimming inferred from the DNA. The sample holds around 170,000 clones, 65% to 90% seen once. The chain carries TRBV6-5 and TRBJ2-5; D unclear. Source material: peripheral blood. The sequence was collected from a man aged 45-65 years with active or convalescent COVID-19. CDR3 bases: TGTGCCAGCAGCCGACTTCTGGAGACCCAGTACTTC. It translates to CASSRLLETQYF.